Listed here are 10 T cell receptor beta chains from one sample, sequenced in a study of OX40 agonist ivuxolimab in advanced cancers. Profiled with immunoSEQ multiplex PCR; TCRdb holds only in-frame clones, not every one. The table has 70,000 to 85,000 clones, approximately 90% seen once; the top ten hold around 6.1%. The material sequenced was CD4+ or CD8+ T cells sorted from blood, taken in a trial of the OX40 agonist ivuxolimab. The receptors come from an adult with an advanced solid tumor such as melanoma, head and neck, liver or kidney cancer.

J is TRBJ1-2 and V is TRBV19; D may be TRBD1 (5 bases). The CDR3 sequence is 13 residues long. The V and J ends lost 5 bases and 2 bases respectively, with 9 bases between them. Per germline, CDR1 LNHDA and CDR2 SQIVND (reference sequence). The DNA of the CDR3 is TGTGCCAGTAGTTGGCACAGGAACTATGGCTACACCTTC. Encoded protein: CASSWHRNYGYTF.

The sample holds one count of this clone. Other DNA variants within this sample encode the same CDR3. CDR3 sequence reads: CASSSSANYGYTF. The CDR3 nucleotides are TGTGCCAGCAGCTCCAGTGCTAACTATGGCTACACCTTC. V usage is TRBV7-9 and J usage is TRBJ1-2; D not certain. Germline CDR1 is SEHNR and CDR2 is FQNEAQ (reference sequence). The CDR3 runs to 13 residues. Trimming cost V 4 bases and J 0 bases, with 6 bases left between them.

This clone has only one observation. The chain is built from TRBV7-3 and TRBJ2-3; tentative D call: TRBD1 (6 bases). Looked up from germline, CDR1 is SGHTA and CDR2 is FQGTGA. Trimming stripped 5 bases from V and 3 bases from J, with 9 bases between. The CDR3 sequence is 13 residues long. CDR3 nucleotide sequence: TGTGCCAGCAGCGCCCAGGGGACAGATACGCAGTATTTT. It codes for CASSAQGTDTQYF.

The CDR3 bases are TGCGCCAGCAGGACCCCCGGACAGGTAATCTATGGCTACACCTTC. It specifies CASRTPGQVIYGYTF. V is TRBV10-1 and J is TRBJ1-2; 7 bases fit TRBD1. The CDR3 consists of 15 residues. Germline V CDR1 and CDR2: WNHNN, SYGVQD (reference sequence). V lost 6 bases, J lost 4 bases, and 11 bases stayed unmatched.

The chain uses TRBV30 and TRBJ1-5, with D perhaps matching TRBD1 (5 bases). There are 15 residues in the CDR3. Germline-derived CDR1 and CDR2 are GTSNPN and SVGIG (reference sequence). V dropped 0 bases and J dropped 6 bases, with 15 bases sitting between them. Written as DNA, the CDR3 is TGTGCCTGGAGTGTACAAAGCGGGGGAAGTCAGCCCCAGCATTTT. Translating it yields CAWSVQSGGSQPQHF.

The chain links TRBV9 to TRBJ1-2, with 7 positions matching TRBD1. V shed 0 bases and J 5 bases; nucleotides not matched to a gene: 13. There are 17 residues in the CDR3. Germline assignment: CDR1 SGDLS and CDR2 YYNGEE. In DNA form, the CDR3 reads TGTGCCAGCAGCGTAGGTAGGGACAGACCCAATATATATGGCTACACCTTC. Translated, it gives CASSVGRDRPNIYGYTF.

This chain links TRBV7-9 with TRBJ1-1; 7 bases map to TRBD1. V lost 4 bases and J lost 0; bases outside the gene matches: 8. The CDR3 consists of 16 residues. Germline CDR1 is SEHNR and CDR2 is FQNEAQ (reference sequence). The CDR3 nucleotides read TGTGCCAGCAGCTCCGGACAGGTATCCATGAACACTGAAGCTTTCTTT. This sequence encodes CASSSGQVSMNTEAFF.

The gene calls are TRBV28 and TRBJ1-5; D is perhaps TRBD1 (5 bases). V was clipped by 2 bases and J by 3 bases, with 8 bases between them. The CDR3 is 14 residues long. CDR1 MDHEN and CDR2 SYDVKM come from the germline V gene. The CDR3 DNA reads as TGTGCCAGCAGTTTAGGGACGACCAATCAGCCCCAGCATTTT. Its translation: CASSLGTTNQPQHF.

The CDR3 bases are TGTGCCAGCAGCTTAGGGCCGGACAGGGGGAGCACAGATACGCAGTATTTT. Residues: CASSLGPDRGSTDTQYF. V is TRBV7-9 and J is TRBJ2-3; TRBD1 agrees at 10 bases. The J segment lost 0 bases and the V segment lost 1 base, leaving 4 bases of the junction unmatched. The length of the CDR3 is 17 residues. In germline, CDR1 is SEHNR, CDR2 FQNEAQ (reference sequence).

The chain employs TRBV5-1 and TRBJ2-2; D ambiguous. Trimming shortened V by 7 bases and J by 0 bases, and 16 bases separated the two germline ends. CDR3 length equals 16 residues. Germline V gene lookup returns CDR1 SGHRS and CDR2 YFSETQ. CDR3 bases: TGCGCCAGCCTCCCCGAGAACAGCGCGAACACCGGGGAGCTGTTTTTT. Translating gives CASLPENSANTGELFF.